The rows below give T cell receptor beta chains drawn from one sample of a study of type 1 regulatory T cells. TCRdb reanalysed the reads using MiXCR and keeps one entry per CDR3 protein. This table has about 62,000 distinct CDR3 sequences, 62% appearing once. These receptors have no known antigen. The sequenced material came from cultured non-Tr1 T cells, either the whole culture or a sorted T cell fraction (not recorded which). The receptors derive from a human donor in good health. CDR3s include the opening cysteine and the closing phenylalanine or tryptophan. The D gene is left open where the match is weak. The size field is filled for only some rows; it gives once, few, many or a size class.

V gene	J gene	D gene	clone size	CDR3 length	CDR3 protein	CDR3 DNA
TRBV4-3	TRBJ1-4	TRBD1	.	16	CASSQVGTGVREKLFF	TGCGCCAGCAGCCAAGTAGGAACAGGGGTGAGGGAAAAACTGTTTTTT
TRBV12-3/TRBV12-4	TRBJ2-7	.	once	13	CASTGRGGYEQYF	TGTGCCAGCACGGGCAGGGGGGGATACGAGCAGTACTTC
TRBV29-1	TRBJ2-7	.	.	12	CSVQVISAEQYF	TGCAGCGTGCAGGTGATTAGCGCCGAGCAGTACTTC
TRBV20-1	TRBJ2-3	TRBD2	once	15	CSVSSGRAGTDTQYF	TGCAGTGTTAGTAGCGGGAGGGCGGGCACAGATACGCAGTATTTT
TRBV18	TRBJ1-1	TRBD1	few	15	CASSPRQGIDTEAFF	TGTGCCAGCTCACCCCGACAGGGGATTGATACTGAAGCTTTCTTT
TRBV4-2	TRBJ1-2	.	.	13	CASSPDGDYGYTF	TGTGCCAGCAGCCCGGACGGCGACTATGGCTACACCTTC
TRBV12-3/TRBV12-4	TRBJ2-5	.	few	15	CASRPILTGQETQYF	TGTGCCAGCAGGCCTATTTTAACCGGTCAAGAGACCCAGTACTTC
TRBV20-1	TRBJ2-7	TRBD2	few	15	CSAREGLADSYEQYF	TGCAGTGCTAGAGAGGGACTAGCGGACTCCTACGAGCAGTACTTC
TRBV5-1	TRBJ2-5	TRBD1	.	14	CASSYGQGQETQYF	TGCGCCAGCAGCTACGGACAGGGTCAAGAGACCCAGTACTTC
TRBV10-3	TRBJ2-5	TRBD2	.	12	CATSGSGETQYF	TGTGCCACTAGCGGGAGTGGGGAGACCCAGTACTTC
TRBV2	TRBJ1-2	TRBD1	.	14	CASSRQGANYGYTF	TGTGCCAGCAGCCGACAGGGAGCTAACTATGGCTACACCTTC
TRBV19	TRBJ1-1	.	.	13	CASSIGQKSEAFF	TGTGCCAGTAGTATCGGGCAGAAATCTGAAGCTTTCTTT
TRBV2	TRBJ2-2	.	few	15	CASRRGGANTGELFF	TGTGCCAGCAGGCGGGGAGGCGCGAACACCGGGGAGCTGTTTTTT
TRBV20-1	TRBJ1-2	TRBD1	.	14	CSALTSGQGEGYTF	TGCAGTGCCCTAACTTCGGGACAGGGTGAAGGCTACACCTTC
TRBV7-6	TRBJ1-5	.	.	15	CASSLVRGPNQPQHF	TGTGCCAGCAGCTTAGTACGGGGACCGAATCAGCCCCAGCATTTT
TRBV10-3	TRBJ1-1	TRBD1	few	14	CAISVAGGNTEAFF	TGTGCCATCAGTGTCGCAGGGGGGAACACTGAAGCTTTCTTT
TRBV25-1	TRBJ2-5	.	.	16	CASSENRGGSQETQYF	TGTGCCAGCAGTGAAAACAGGGGGGGGTCCCAAGAGACCCAGTACTTC
TRBV5-4	TRBJ2-5	.	.	15	CASSISRGEGETQYF	TGTGCCAGCAGCATCTCCAGGGGGGAGGGCGAGACCCAGTACTTC
TRBV12-5	TRBJ1-1	TRBD1	few	11	CASALDRGAFF	TGTGCTAGTGCCCTGGACAGGGGAGCTTTCTTT
TRBV28	TRBJ1-5	TRBD1	few	17	CASSPGRGPLRNQPQHF	TGTGCCAGCAGTCCAGGCAGGGGGCCCCTTAGGAATCAGCCCCAGCATTTT
TRBV5-1	TRBJ1-6	TRBD1	.	16	CASSLDGGQVNSPLHF	TGCGCCAGCAGCTTGGATGGTGGACAGGTCAATTCACCCCTCCACTTT
TRBV11-2	TRBJ2-1	.	.	12	CASSTTGIEQFF	TGTGCCAGCAGCACGACGGGGATTGAGCAGTTCTTC
TRBV5-6	TRBJ2-3	.	.	15	CASSPVLSSTDTQYF	TGTGCCAGCAGCCCCGTTTTATCTAGCACAGATACGCAGTATTTT
TRBV5-1	TRBJ2-5	TRBD1	.	16	CASSLWTGPYKETQYF	TGCGCCAGCAGCCTGTGGACAGGGCCATATAAAGAGACCCAGTACTTC
TRBV2	TRBJ2-5	TRBD2	.	17	CASRWPTSGRVQETQYF	TGTGCCAGCAGATGGCCTACTAGCGGGAGGGTGCAAGAGACCCAGTACTTC
TRBV3-1	TRBJ2-7	.	.	12	CASSQTSYEQYF	TGTGCCAGCAGCCAAACTAGTTACGAGCAGTACTTC
TRBV3-1	TRBJ1-5	.	.	13	CASSRDSNQPQHF	TGTGCCAGCTCAAGGGATAGCAATCAGCCCCAGCATTTT
TRBV19	TRBJ2-7	.	.	13	CASSRDSTYEQYF	TGTGCCAGTAGTAGAGATTCTACCTACGAGCAGTACTTC
TRBV5-1	TRBJ2-1	.	.	16	CASSLAGMSSYNEQFF	TGCGCCAGCAGCTTGGCTGGTATGAGCTCCTACAATGAGCAGTTCTTC
TRBV4-2	TRBJ2-3	.	many	14	CASSQDQGPDTQYF	TGTGCCAGCAGCCAAGACCAGGGTCCAGATACGCAGTATTTT
TRBV7-2	TRBJ2-1	TRBD2	.	15	CASSGGLATRLEQFF	TGTGCCAGCAGCGGAGGACTAGCGACAAGGCTTGAGCAGTTCTTC
TRBV29-1	TRBJ2-2	.	.	12	CSVEGGTGELFF	TGCAGCGTCGAAGGGGGCACCGGGGAGCTGTTTTTT
TRBV7-8	TRBJ1-1	.	few	14	CASSHGGGGTEAFF	TGTGCCAGCAGCCATGGGGGGGGTGGCACTGAAGCTTTCTTT
TRBV11-2	TRBJ1-6	.	.	15	CASSLAPGDNSPLHF	TGTGCCAGCAGCTTAGCCCCGGGGGACAATTCACCCCTCCACTTT
TRBV10-3	TRBJ2-7	.	.	15	CAISESAGSSYEQYF	TGTGCCATCAGTGAGTCCGCAGGTAGCTCCTACGAGCAGTACTTC
TRBV3-1	TRBJ2-2	TRBD1	.	17	CASSQDAGTGGTGELFF	TGTGCCAGCAGCCAAGACGCCGGGACAGGGGGTACCGGGGAGCTGTTTTTT
TRBV27	TRBJ1-5	TRBD1	.	14	CASSRGQGNQPQHF	TGTGCCAGCAGTCGAGGACAGGGAAATCAGCCCCAGCATTTT
TRBV24-1	TRBJ2-6	TRBD1	.	16	CATGGTGSSGANVLTF	TGTGCCACCGGCGGGACAGGGTCCTCTGGGGCCAACGTCCTGACTTTC
TRBV5-1	TRBJ1-3	.	.	15	CASSLTGASGNTIYF	TGCGCCAGCAGCTTGACAGGAGCCTCTGGAAACACCATATATTTT
TRBV5-1	TRBJ2-7	TRBD2	.	15	CASSRGGGSLYEQYF	TGCGCCAGCAGCCGGGGAGGCGGGAGCCTCTACGAGCAGTACTTC
TRBV19	TRBJ2-6	.	few	15	CASSGRGSGANVLTF	TGTGCCAGTAGTGGTAGGGGCTCTGGGGCCAACGTCCTGACTTTC
TRBV9	TRBJ2-7	TRBD2	.	14	CASSPQAGAYEQYF	TGTGCCAGCAGCCCCCAAGCGGGAGCCTACGAGCAGTACTTC
TRBV12-3/TRBV12-4	TRBJ2-2	.	.	12	CASSSWDGELFF	TGTGCCAGCTCGTCCTGGGACGGGGAGCTGTTTTTT
TRBV3-1	TRBJ2-7	TRBD2	.	14	CASSRSGPSYEQYF	TGTGCCAGCAGCCGTAGCGGGCCCTCCTACGAGCAGTACTTC
TRBV27	TRBJ2-1	.	.	14	CASRPGGNDNEQFF	TGTGCCAGCAGGCCTGGCGGGAATGACAATGAGCAGTTCTTC
TRBV24-1	TRBJ1-1	.	few	13	CATSDTGITEAFF	TGTGCCACCAGTGACACAGGGATCACTGAAGCTTTCTTT